Listed here is a single T cell receptor beta chain. What it binds is not known. These data originate in a study of shared clonotypes between healthy human individuals. Naive-designated CD8 cells lacked CD45RO, were positively enriched for CCR7, and omitted terminally differentiated effector memory CD45RA+ cells. The donor population consisted of healthy HIV-negative adults with no recent acute infections or vaccinations. Each sorted subset replicate got 200 ng genomic DNA, 30,000 or so genomes. TCRdb keeps only in-frame clones here, not all; method: immunoSEQ multiplex PCR. Among about 2 million clones, about 95% were seen once, and the ten largest hold roughly 1%. General observations from the study: Only blood underwent sampling, and tissue repertoires likely differ. Clonotypes not shared had lower generation probabilities than those common to all four donors.

This CDR3 has 17 amino acids. Germline trimming cut 3 bases from V and 1 base from J; bases unmatched to any gene: 9. Germline V gene lookup returns CDR1 MDHEN and CDR2 SYDVKM. The sequenced sample consisted of naive CD8+ T cells sorted from blood. The gene calls are TRBV28 and TRBJ2-1, with 7 bases fitting TRBD1. The sequence was collected from a man younger than 35 in good health. The CDR3 sequence is CASSFPDRDISYNEQFF. CDR3 sequence (DNA): TGTGCCAGCAGTTTCCCTGACAGGGATATTTCCTACAATGAGCAGTTCTTC.